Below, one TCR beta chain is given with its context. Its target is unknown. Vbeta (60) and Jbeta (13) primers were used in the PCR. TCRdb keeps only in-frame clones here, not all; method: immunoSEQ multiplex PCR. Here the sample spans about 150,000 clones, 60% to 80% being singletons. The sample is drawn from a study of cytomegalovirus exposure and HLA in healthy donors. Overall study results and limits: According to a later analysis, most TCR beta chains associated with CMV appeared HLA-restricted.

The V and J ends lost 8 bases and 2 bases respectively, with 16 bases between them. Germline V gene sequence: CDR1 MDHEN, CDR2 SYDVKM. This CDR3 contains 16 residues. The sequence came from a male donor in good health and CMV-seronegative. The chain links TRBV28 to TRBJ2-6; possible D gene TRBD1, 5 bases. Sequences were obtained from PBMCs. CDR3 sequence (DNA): TGTGCCAGCCAGGGCATGGTATTGCCTGGGGCCAACGTCCTGACTTTC. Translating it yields CASQGMVLPGANVLTF.